This T cell receptor (beta chain) was captured in a study of radiation and T cells in renal cell carcinoma. About the study: Nephrectomy followed 15 Gy stereotactic body radiation by 4 weeks.

Repertoires were generated with immunoSEQ multiplex PCR, while TCRdb's copy carries only in-frame clones and drops some. The sample lists approximately 63,000 clones; around 78% were seen once. Time point reported: baseline pretreatment blood. The sample's treatment: 15 Gy SBRT to primary tumor, nephrectomy 4 weeks later. Blood was sampled at baseline, 2 weeks and 4 weeks after SBRT. Of note for this clone: Its antigen is undetermined.

Trimming removed 5 bases from V and 4 bases from J, with 22 bases in between. CDR1 is LNHDA and CDR2 is SQIVND in the germline V gene (reference sequence). The CDR3 is 17 amino acids. Study-wide points: Without pretreatment biopsies, baseline tumor clonotype presence was undetermined. From baseline, blood top tumor clonotypes peaked at 2 weeks post-radiation.

The sequence came from a man between 60 and 75 years old with renal cell carcinoma. The sequenced sample was blood, obtained from a patient whose treatment included radiotherapy and nephrectomy. The V gene is TRBV19, the J gene TRBJ2-3; D uncertain. CDR3 protein: CASSRSGSNGGADTQYF. The CDR3 DNA reads TGTGCCAGTAGTCGGTCAGGAAGCAACGGTGGAGCAGATACGCAGTATTTT.